A single sample is the source of the 20 T cell receptor beta chains below, sequenced in a study of T cell responses to AZD1222 COVID-19 vaccine. The table came from immunoSEQ multiplex PCR; TCRdb's copy has only in-frame clones and leaves some out. The sample gives about 100,000 clones, roughly 86% of which show up once; 4% to 4.5% is in the top ten. Material: peripheral blood, obtained on day 0 of MenACWY control vaccination. The origin of the receptors is an adult in good health.

V gene TRBV5-1 combines with J gene TRBJ1-3; D is ambiguous. V lost 0 bases and J 0 bases, leaving 7 bases between the germline ends. CDR3 size: 15 residues. Germline CDR1 reads SGHRS; CDR2 reads YFSETQ. DNA for the CDR3: TGCGCCAGCAGCTTGGGCTTATACTCTGGAAACACCATATATTTT. The encoded protein is CASSLGLYSGNTIYF.

The rearrangement links TRBV6-5 to TRBJ2-2, with D possibly matching TRBD1 (5 bases). The V end was cut by 4 bases, the J end by 5 bases, with 14 bases between. The germline V gene encodes CDR1 MNHEY and CDR2 SVGAGI. The CDR3 has 15 amino acids. The CDR3 sequence is CASSSQGLRTGELFF. The CDR3 coding sequence is TGTGCCAGCAGTTCCCAGGGCCTACGGACCGGGGAGCTGTTTTTT.

This clone has a handful of counts. V and J are TRBV11-2 and TRBJ2-3, with a tentative D call TRBD2 (6 bases). Between the trimmed V and J ends, which lost 6 bases and 2 bases, there was a span of 12 bases. This CDR3 is built from 14 residues. From germline, CDR1 is SGHAT and CDR2 FQNNGV. CDR3: CASSWDSFTDTQYF. The CDR3 DNA is TGTGCCAGCAGTTGGGACTCCTTCACAGATACGCAGTATTTT.

The chain combines TRBV5-1 with TRBJ2-3, with D tentatively TRBD2 (6 bases). V was cut by 2 bases and J by 3 bases, with 16 bases left in between. Germline V gene sequence: CDR1 SGHRS, CDR2 YFSETQ. The CDR3 is 16 residues long. As DNA, the CDR3 is TGCGCCAGCAGCTTTTCCAGTGCGGCGGGGACAGATACGCAGTATTTT. This sequence encodes CASSFSSAAGTDTQYF.

The rearrangement links TRBV5-8 to TRBJ2-5; D gene unclear. V lost 0 bases and J lost 5, with 11 bases in between. Germline V gene sequence: CDR1 SGHTS, CDR2 YDEGEE. CDR3 length: 14 amino acids. CDR3 coding DNA: TGTGCCAGCAGCTTGGAAATGGGATCGGAGACCCAGTACTTC. It translates to CASSLEMGSETQYF.

The gene calls are TRBV10-3 and TRBJ2-3; no clear D gene. The CDR3 length is 13 residues. From germline, CDR1 is ENHRY and CDR2 SYGVKD. Trimming stripped 1 base from V and 5 bases from J, with 7 bases between. This chain's CDR3 is CAISEYQGDTQYF. Here the CDR3 DNA reads TGTGCCATCAGTGAGTACCAAGGAGATACGCAGTATTTT.

The chain carries TRBV28 and TRBJ2-1; no reliable D call. Germline CDR1 and CDR2: MDHEN and SYDVKM. The V end was cut by 6 bases, the J end by 3 bases, with 3 bases between. This CDR3 contains 11 residues. In nucleotides, the CDR3 is TGTGCCAGCAGCTACTACAATGAGCAGTTCTTC. This sequence encodes CASSYYNEQFF.

The genes are TRBV10-3 and TRBJ2-1; 14 bases agree with TRBD2. Looked up from germline, CDR1 is ENHRY and CDR2 is SYGVKD. The CDR3 is 16 amino acids. Trimming took 2 bases from V and 8 from J; bases not matched to a gene: 5. The CDR3 DNA follows: TGTGCCATCAGTGAGGCTGGGACTAGCGGGGGCTATGAGCAGTTCTTC. Its protein is CAISEAGTSGGYEQFF.

The CDR3 DNA reads as TGTGCCAGCTCCCTAGTGGGTGATAGGAACACTGAAGCTTTCTTT. Its translation: CASSLVGDRNTEAFF. The chain employs TRBV28 and TRBJ1-1; no clear D gene. The CDR3 contains 15 residues. V was clipped by 8 bases and J by 1 base, with 17 bases between them. The germline CDR1 and CDR2 sequences are MDHEN and SYDVKM.

CDR3 sequence reads: CASRRGNTGELFF. CDR3 nucleotides: TGTGCCAGCCGGAGGGGGAACACCGGGGAGCTGTTTTTT. The chain has TRBV18 and TRBJ2-2, with D possibly being TRBD2 (6 bases). The CDR3 totals 13 residues. CDR1 KGHSH and CDR2 LQKENI come from the germline V gene. With 8 bases removed from V and 1 base from J, the gap between germline ends came to 8 bases. Supplemented by reference TRBV18 and TRBJ2-2, the full variable domain reads NAGVMQNPRHLVRRRGQEARLRCSPMKGHSHVYWYRQLPEEGLKFMVYLQKENIIDESGMPKERFSAEFPKEGPSILRIQQVVRGDSAAYFCASRRGNTGELFFGEGSRLTVL.

The CDR3 loop reads CASRGQGAPYEQYF. CDR3 coding DNA: TGTGCCAGCAGGGGACAGGGGGCACCCTACGAGCAGTACTTC. The chain has TRBV6-5 and TRBJ2-7; 12 bases agree with TRBD1. Germline CDR1 MNHEY, CDR2 SVGAGI. The CDR3 has 14 residues. J gave up 2 bases and V 6 bases, and 2 bases lay outside the gene matches.

This clone was observed a single time. The rearrangement joins TRBV4-1 to TRBJ2-3; 10 bases align to TRBD2. Germline loops: CDR1 MGHRA, CDR2 YSYEKL. This CDR3 has 16 amino acids. V lost 0 bases and J lost 3; bases outside the gene matches: 3. The CDR3 region is CASSQEKRGGTDTQYF. CDR3 nucleotides: TGCGCCAGCAGCCAAGAAAAGCGGGGGGGTACAGATACGCAGTATTTT.

The chain carries TRBV7-2 and TRBJ1-6; possible D gene TRBD1, 5 bases. Germline CDR1 is SGHTA and CDR2 is FQGNSA. The CDR3 consists of 17 residues. V lost 3 bases and J 9 bases, leaving 21 bases between the germline ends. For the CDR3, the DNA is TGTGCCAGCAGCTTGGTGCGCGGCCAGGGAAGACGTTCACCCCTCCACTTT. It specifies CASSLVRGQGRRSPLHF.

The chain is built from TRBV6-6 and TRBJ1-2; D is perhaps TRBD1 (5 bases). This CDR3 spans 13 amino acids. Germline V gene data show CDR1 as MNHNY and CDR2 as SVGAGI (reference sequence). The germline V and J ends were trimmed by 2 bases and 2 bases, with 6 bases remaining between them. The CDR3 DNA is TGTGCCAGCAGTTACCGGGACAACTATGGCTACACCTTC. Translated, it gives CASSYRDNYGYTF.

The chain couples TRBV29-1 to TRBJ1-2; D is uncertain. Germline assignment: CDR1 SQVTM and CDR2 ANQGSEA. Trimming shortened V by 6 bases and J by 4 bases, and 9 bases separated the two germline ends. The CDR3 length is 11 residues. The CDR3 protein is CSVEEGYGYTF. The CDR3 bases are TGCAGCGTCGAGGAAGGCTATGGCTACACCTTC.

This chain uses TRBV7-6 with TRBJ1-1; 8 nucleotides match TRBD1. CDR3 size: 14 residues. V lost 5 bases and J lost 3; bases outside the gene matches: 5. The germline V gene has CDR1 SGHVS and CDR2 FNYEAQ. CDR3 residues: CASSQGQGDTEAFF. In DNA, the CDR3 is TGTGCCAGCAGCCAAGGACAGGGAGACACTGAAGCTTTCTTT. Combining the CDR3 with reference TRBV7-6 and TRBJ1-1 gives the whole variable domain GAGVSQSPRYKVTKRGQDVALRCDPISGHVSLYWYRQALGQGPEFLTYFNYEAQQDKSGLPNDRFSAERPEGSISTLTIQRTEQRDSAMYRCASSQGQGDTEAFFGQGTRLTVV.

The genes are TRBV28 and TRBJ1-5; 8 bases fit TRBD1. The germline CDR1 and CDR2 sequences are MDHEN and SYDVKM. The CDR3 runs to 15 residues. The J segment lost 7 bases and the V segment lost 0 bases, leaving 5 bases of the junction unmatched. CDR3 DNA sequence: TGTGCCAGCAGTTTATGGCAGGGGGCTGGACAGCCCCAGCATTTT. Translated, it gives CASSLWQGAGQPQHF.

This clone has a handful of counts. The rearrangement links TRBV3-1 (or the pseudogene TRBV3-2) to TRBJ2-7, with 7 bases that match TRBD2. Losses at the gene ends were 3 bases for V and 4 bases for J; bases not matched to a gene: 9. This CDR3 comprises 15 residues. Germline V gives CDR1 LGHDT, CDR2 YNNKEL (reference sequence). CDR3 protein: CASSQPTGGRYEQYF. Here the CDR3 DNA reads TGTGCCAGCAGCCAGCCGACGGGAGGAAGGTACGAGCAGTACTTC.

The chain carries TRBV28 and TRBJ1-2, with D possibly TRBD1 on 6 matching bases. Trimming pared 4 bases from V and 5 bases from J, leaving 11 bases between. There are 13 residues in the CDR3. Germline V CDR1 and CDR2: MDHEN, SYDVKM. As DNA, the CDR3 is TGTGCCAGCAGTTCACAGGGAGGGTATGGCTACACCTTC. It specifies CASSSQGGYGYTF.

The rearrangement links TRBV28 to TRBJ2-1; the D gene could be TRBD1 or TRBD2 (5 bases each). Germline assignment: CDR1 MDHEN and CDR2 SYDVKM. V was trimmed by 7 bases and J by 6 bases, leaving 16 bases between them. The CDR3 runs 14 residues. The CDR3 DNA sequence: TGTGCCAGCACCCCCCCCGGGGCCCCCAATGAGCAGTTCTTC. As protein: CASTPPGAPNEQFF.